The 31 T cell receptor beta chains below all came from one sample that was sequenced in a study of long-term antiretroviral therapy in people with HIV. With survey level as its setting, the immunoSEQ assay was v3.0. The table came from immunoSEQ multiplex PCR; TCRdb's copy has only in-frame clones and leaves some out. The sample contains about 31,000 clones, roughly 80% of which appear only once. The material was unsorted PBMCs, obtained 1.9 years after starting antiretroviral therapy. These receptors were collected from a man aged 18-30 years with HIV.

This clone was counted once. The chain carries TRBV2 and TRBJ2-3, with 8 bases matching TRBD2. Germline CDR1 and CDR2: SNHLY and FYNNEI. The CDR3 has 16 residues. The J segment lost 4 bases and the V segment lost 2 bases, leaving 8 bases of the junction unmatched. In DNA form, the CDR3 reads TGTGCCAGCAGTGAACTGGCGGGGGGTGGCGCAGATACGCAGTATTTT. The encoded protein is CASSELAGGGADTQYF.

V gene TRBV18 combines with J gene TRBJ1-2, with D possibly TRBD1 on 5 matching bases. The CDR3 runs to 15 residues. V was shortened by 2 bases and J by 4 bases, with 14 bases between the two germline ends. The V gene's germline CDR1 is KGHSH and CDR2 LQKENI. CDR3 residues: CASSPSAGIPYGYTF. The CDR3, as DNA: TGTGCCAGCTCACCATCGGCAGGGATCCCCTATGGCTACACCTTC.

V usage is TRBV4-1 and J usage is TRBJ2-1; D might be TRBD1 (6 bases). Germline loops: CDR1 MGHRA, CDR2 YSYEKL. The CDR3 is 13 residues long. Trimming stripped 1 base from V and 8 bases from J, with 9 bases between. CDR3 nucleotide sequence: TGCGCCAGCAGCCAAGGGGGGCACGATGAGCAGTTCTTC. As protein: CASSQGGHDEQFF.

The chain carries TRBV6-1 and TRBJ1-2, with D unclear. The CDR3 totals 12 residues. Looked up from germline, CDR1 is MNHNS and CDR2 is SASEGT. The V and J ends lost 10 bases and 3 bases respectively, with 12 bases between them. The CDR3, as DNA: TGTGCCACCGGGGTTTCGGACTATGGCTACACCTTC. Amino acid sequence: CATGVSDYGYTF.

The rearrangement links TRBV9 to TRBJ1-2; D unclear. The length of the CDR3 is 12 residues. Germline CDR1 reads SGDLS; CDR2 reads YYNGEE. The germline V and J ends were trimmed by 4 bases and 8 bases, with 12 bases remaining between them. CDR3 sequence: CASSMGFEGYTF. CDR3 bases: TGTGCCAGCAGCATGGGGTTTGAGGGCTACACCTTC.

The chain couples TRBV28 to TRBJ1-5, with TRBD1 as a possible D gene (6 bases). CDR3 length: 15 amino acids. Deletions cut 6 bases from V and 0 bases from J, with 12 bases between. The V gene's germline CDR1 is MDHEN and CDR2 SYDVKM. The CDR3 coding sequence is TGTGCCAGCAGACCGGGGGGCAATAGCAATCAGCCCCAGCATTTT. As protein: CASRPGGNSNQPQHF.

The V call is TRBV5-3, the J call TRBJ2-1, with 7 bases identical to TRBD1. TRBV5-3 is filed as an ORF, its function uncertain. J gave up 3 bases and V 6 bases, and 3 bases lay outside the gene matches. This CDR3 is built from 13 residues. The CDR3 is CARNGTVYNEQFF. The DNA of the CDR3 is TGTGCCAGAAACGGGACAGTCTACAATGAGCAGTTCTTC.

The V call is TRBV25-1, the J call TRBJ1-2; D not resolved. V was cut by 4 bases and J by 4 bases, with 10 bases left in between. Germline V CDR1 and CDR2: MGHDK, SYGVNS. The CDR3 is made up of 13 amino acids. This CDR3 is CASSVGMFYGYTF. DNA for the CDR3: TGTGCCAGCAGTGTCGGCATGTTCTATGGCTACACCTTC.

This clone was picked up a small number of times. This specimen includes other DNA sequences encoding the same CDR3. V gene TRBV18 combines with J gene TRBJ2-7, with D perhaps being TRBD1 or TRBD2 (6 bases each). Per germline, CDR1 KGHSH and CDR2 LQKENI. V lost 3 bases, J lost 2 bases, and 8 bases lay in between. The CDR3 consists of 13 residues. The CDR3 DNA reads TGTGCCAGCTCACCTCGGGGGCCCTACGAGCAGTACTTC. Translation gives CASSPRGPYEQYF.

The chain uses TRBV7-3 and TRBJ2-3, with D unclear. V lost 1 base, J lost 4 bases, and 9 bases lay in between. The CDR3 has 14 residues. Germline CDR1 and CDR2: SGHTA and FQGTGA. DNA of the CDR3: TGTGCCAGCAGCTTAATCGGCTATCCAGATACGCAGTATTTT. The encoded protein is CASSLIGYPDTQYF. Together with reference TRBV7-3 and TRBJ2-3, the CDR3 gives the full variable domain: GAGVSQTPSNKVTEKGKYVELRCDPISGHTALYWYRQSLGQGPEFLIYFQGTGAADDSGLPNDRFFAVRPEGSVSTLKIQRTERGDSAVYLCASSLIGYPDTQYFGPGTRLTVL.

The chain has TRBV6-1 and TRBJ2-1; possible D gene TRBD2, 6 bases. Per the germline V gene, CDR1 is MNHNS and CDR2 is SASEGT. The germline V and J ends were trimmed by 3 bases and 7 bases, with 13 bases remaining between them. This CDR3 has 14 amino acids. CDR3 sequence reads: CASSDLGGWNEQFF. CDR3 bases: TGTGCCAGCAGTGATCTGGGGGGTTGGAATGAGCAGTTCTTC.

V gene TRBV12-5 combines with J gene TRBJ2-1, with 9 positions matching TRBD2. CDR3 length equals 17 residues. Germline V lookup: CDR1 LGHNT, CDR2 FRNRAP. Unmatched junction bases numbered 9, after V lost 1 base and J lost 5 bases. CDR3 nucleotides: TGTGCTAGTGGTTTGGCATCCGGGACTAGCTCTCACAATGAGCAGTTCTTC. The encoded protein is CASGLASGTSSHNEQFF. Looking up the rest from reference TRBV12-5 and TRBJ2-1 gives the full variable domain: DARVTQTPRHKVTEMGQEVTMRCQPILGHNTVFWYRQTMMQGLELLAYFRNRAPLDDSGMPKDRFSAEMPDATLATLKIQPSEPRDSAVYFCASGLASGTSSHNEQFFGPGTRLTVL.

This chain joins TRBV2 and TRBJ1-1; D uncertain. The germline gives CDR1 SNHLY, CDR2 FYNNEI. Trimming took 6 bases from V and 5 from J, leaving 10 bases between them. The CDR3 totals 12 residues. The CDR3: CASRAGRTEAFF. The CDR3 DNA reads TGTGCCAGCAGGGCCGGGAGGACTGAAGCTTTCTTT.

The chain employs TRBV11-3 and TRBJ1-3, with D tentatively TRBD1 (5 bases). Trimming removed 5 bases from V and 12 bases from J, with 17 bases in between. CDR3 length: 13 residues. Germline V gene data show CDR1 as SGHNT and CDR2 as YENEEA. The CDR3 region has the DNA TGTGCCAGCAGCCCCCCAGCGGGGGAAAACATATATTTT. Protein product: CASSPPAGENIYF.

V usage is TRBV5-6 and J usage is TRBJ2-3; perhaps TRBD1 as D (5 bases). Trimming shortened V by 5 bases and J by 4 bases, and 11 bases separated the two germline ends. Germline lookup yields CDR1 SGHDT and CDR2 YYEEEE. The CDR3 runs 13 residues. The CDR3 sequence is CASSKTGPDTQYF. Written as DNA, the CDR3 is TGTGCCAGCAGTAAAACAGGACCAGATACGCAGTATTTT.

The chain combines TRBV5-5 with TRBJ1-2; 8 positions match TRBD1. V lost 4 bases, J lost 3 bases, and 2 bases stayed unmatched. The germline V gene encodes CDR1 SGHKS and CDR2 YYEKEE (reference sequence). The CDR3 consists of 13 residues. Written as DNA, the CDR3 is TGTGCCAGCAGCCAGACAGGGGACTATGGCTACACCTTC. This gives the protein CASSQTGDYGYTF. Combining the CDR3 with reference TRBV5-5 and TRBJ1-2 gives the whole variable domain DAGVTQSPTHLIKTRGQQVTLRCSPISGHKSVSWYQQVLGQGPQFIFQYYEKEERGRGNFPDRFSARQFPNYSSELNVNALLLGDSALYLCASSQTGDYGYTFGSGTRLTVV.

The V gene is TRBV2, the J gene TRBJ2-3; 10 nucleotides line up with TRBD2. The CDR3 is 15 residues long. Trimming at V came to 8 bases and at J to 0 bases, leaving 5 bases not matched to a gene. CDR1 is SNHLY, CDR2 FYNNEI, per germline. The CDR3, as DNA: TGTGCCAGCGGGGAGCGGGGGGGTAGCACAGATACGCAGTATTTT. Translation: CASGERGGSTDTQYF.

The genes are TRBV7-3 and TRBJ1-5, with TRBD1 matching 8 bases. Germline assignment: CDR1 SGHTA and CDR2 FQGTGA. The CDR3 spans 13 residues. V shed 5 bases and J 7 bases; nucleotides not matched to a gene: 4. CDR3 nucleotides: TGTGCCAGCAGCCAAGGACAGGGCCAGCCCCAGCATTTT. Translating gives CASSQGQGQPQHF. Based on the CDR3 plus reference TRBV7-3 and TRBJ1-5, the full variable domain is GAGVSQTPSNKVTEKGKYVELRCDPISGHTALYWYRQSLGQGPEFLIYFQGTGAADDSGLPNDRFFAVRPEGSVSTLKIQRTERGDSAVYLCASSQGQGQPQHFGDGTRLSIL.

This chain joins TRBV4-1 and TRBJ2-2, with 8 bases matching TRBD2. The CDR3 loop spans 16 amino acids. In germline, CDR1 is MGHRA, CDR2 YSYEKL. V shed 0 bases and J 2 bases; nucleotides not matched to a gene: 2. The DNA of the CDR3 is TGCGCCAGCAGCCAAGATTGGACTAGCAACACCGGGGAGCTGTTTTTT. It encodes CASSQDWTSNTGELFF.

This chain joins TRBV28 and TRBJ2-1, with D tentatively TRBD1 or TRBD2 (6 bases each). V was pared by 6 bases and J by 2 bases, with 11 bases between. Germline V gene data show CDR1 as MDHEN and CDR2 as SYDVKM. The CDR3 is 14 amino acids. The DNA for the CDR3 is TGTGCCAGCAGAGAGGGGGGAACCTACAATGAGCAGTTCTTC. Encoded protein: CASREGGTYNEQFF.

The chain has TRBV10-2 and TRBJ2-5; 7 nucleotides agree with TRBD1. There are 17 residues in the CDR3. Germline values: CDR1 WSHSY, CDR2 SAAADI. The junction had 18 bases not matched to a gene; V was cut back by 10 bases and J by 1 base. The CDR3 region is CATTIPTGAGSQETQYF. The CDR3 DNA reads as TGCGCCACCACCATACCCACAGGGGCCGGATCCCAAGAGACCCAGTACTTC.

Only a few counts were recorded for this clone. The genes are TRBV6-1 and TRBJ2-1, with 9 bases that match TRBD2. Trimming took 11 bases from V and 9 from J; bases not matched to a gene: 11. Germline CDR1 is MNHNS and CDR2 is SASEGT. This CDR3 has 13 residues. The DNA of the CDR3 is TGTGCCTCCGGGACTAGCTTTCCCATTGAGCAGTTCTTC. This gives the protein CASGTSFPIEQFF.

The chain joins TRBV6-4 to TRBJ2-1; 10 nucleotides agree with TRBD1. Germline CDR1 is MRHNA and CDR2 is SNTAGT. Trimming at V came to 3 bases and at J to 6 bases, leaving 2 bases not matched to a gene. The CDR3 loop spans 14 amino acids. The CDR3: CASSDRTGGNEQFF. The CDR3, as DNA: TGTGCCAGCAGTGATCGGACAGGGGGCAATGAGCAGTTCTTC.

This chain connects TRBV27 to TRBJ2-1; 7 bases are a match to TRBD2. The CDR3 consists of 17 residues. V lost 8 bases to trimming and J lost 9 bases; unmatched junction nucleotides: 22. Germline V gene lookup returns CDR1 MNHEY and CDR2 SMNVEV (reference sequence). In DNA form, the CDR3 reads TGTGCCAGCTCAATTCCGGGGGGTTATAGTTTCCCGGGTGAGCAGTTCTTC. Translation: CASSIPGGYSFPGEQFF.

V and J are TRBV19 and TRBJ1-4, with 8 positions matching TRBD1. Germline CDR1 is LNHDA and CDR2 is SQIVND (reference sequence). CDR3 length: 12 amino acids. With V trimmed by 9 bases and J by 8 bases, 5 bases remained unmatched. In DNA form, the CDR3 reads TGTGCCAGCGGACAGGGTGCAGAAAAACTGTTTTTT. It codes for CASGQGAEKLFF. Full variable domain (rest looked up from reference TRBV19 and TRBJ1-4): DGGITQSPKYLFRKEGQNVTLSCEQNLNHDAMYWYRQDPGQGLRLIYYSQIVNDFQKGDIAEGYSVSREKKESFPLTVTSAQKNPTAFYLCASGQGAEKLFFGSGTQLSVL.

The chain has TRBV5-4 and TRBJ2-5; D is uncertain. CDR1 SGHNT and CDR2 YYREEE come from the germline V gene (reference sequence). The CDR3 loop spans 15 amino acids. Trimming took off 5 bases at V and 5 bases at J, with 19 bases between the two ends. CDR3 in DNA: TGTGCCAGCAGAGCTCTGGTAGAAAAGACGGAGACCCAGTACTTC. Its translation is CASRALVEKTETQYF.

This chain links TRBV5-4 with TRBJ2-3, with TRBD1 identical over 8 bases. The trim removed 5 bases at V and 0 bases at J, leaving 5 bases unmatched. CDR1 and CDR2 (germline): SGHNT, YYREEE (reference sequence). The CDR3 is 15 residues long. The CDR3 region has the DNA TGTGCCAGCAGGGTGGACAGGGTAAGCACAGATACGCAGTATTTT. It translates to CASRVDRVSTDTQYF.

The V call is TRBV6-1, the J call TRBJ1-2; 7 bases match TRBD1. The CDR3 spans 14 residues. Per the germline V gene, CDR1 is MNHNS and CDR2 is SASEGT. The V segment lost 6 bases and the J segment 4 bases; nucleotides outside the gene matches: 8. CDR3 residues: CASSLGGSAYGYTF. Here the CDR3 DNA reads TGTGCCAGCAGCTTAGGGGGCTCGGCCTATGGCTACACCTTC.

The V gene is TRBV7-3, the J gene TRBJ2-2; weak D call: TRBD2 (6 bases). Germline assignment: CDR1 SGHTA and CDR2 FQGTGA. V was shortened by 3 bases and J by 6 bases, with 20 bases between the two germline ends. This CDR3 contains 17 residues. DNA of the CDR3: TGTGCCAGCAGCTTGTTCCCTAGCGAGGTGGGCTCCGGGGAGCTGTTTTTT. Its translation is CASSLFPSEVGSGELFF. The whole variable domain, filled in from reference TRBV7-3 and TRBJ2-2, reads GAGVSQTPSNKVTEKGKYVELRCDPISGHTALYWYRQSLGQGPEFLIYFQGTGAADDSGLPNDRFFAVRPEGSVSTLKIQRTERGDSAVYLCASSLFPSEVGSGELFFGEGSRLTVL.

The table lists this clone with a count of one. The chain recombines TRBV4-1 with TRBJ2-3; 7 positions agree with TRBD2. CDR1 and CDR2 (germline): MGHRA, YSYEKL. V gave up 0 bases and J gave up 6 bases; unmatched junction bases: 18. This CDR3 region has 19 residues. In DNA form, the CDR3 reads TGCGCCAGCAGCCAAGATGGACTAGGGGTGACGGGAAAGGGGGATACGCAGTATTTT. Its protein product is CASSQDGLGVTGKGDTQYF.

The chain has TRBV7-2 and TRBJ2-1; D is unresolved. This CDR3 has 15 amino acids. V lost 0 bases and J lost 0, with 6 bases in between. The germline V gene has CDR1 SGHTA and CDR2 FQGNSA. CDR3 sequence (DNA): TGTGCCAGCAGCTTAGCGGGGTCCTCCTACAATGAGCAGTTCTTC. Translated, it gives CASSLAGSSYNEQFF.